The source of this T cell receptor beta chain is a study of shared T cell receptors in the human thymus. CDR3 length equals 14 residues. Germline values: CDR1 LGHNA, CDR2 YSLEER. Germline trimming cut 4 bases from V and 8 bases from J; bases unmatched to any gene: 7. Data came from immunoSEQ multiplex PCR; TCRdb stores just in-frame clones and leaves some out. This repertoire shows hundreds of thousands of clones, around 87% found once; its top ten account for roughly 0.0086%. These data also formed part of another study, on human thymus T cells. From that study: Having corrective surgery for congenital heart defects, healthy Finnish infants were the ones who donated. The thymus was resected at corrective cardiac surgery. Repertoires sampled from thymus and blood appeared biased in V and J gene usage. Reports from related research described highly overlapping thymic repertoires among unrelated individuals.

The material sequenced was thymocytes. The source is a boy younger than two with a congenital heart defect. The chain links TRBV4-3 to TRBJ2-1; 8 bases agree with TRBD1. The CDR3 reads CASSPSCRGHEQFF. CDR3 in DNA: TGCGCCAGCAGCCCCTCGTGCAGGGGGCATGAGCAGTTCTTC.